The clone carrying this TCR beta chain was detected many times. Its antigen remains unidentified. RNA transcripts gave rise to amplified TCR beta CDR3 regions. A set of HTBI primers served as the primers for a first-round RT-PCR of the TCR CDR3. TCRdb processed the multiplex PCR reads anew with MiXCR; each CDR3 protein has one entry. The table has a few hundred thousand distinct CDR3 sequences, about a sixth seen once. Per the germline V gene, CDR1 is MNHNS and CDR2 is SASEGT. The trim removed 5 bases at V and 3 bases at J, leaving 10 bases unmatched. The CDR3 loop spans 16 amino acids. This entry belongs to a study of T cells in Graves' hyperthyroidism and ophthalmopathy. Study context: Peripheral blood was taken when the disease was first diagnosed, before any treatment began. Findings and caveats of the study: Among thyroid clonotypes expanded above 0.001, most also appeared in blood.

Diagnostic decisions used clinical symptoms, serum thyroxine and TRAb, thyroid ultrasound and orbital computed tomography. The PBMCs were sourced from fresh peripheral blood (around 10 ml). The chain is built from TRBV6-1 and TRBJ2-1, with 7 bases fitting TRBD2. The sequence was collected from a woman aged 25 to 39 with Graves' hyperthyroidism. The source material was blood. The CDR3: CASSRGVGDRYNEQFF. The CDR3 DNA is TGTGCCAGCAGTCGGGGGGTCGGAGATCGCTACAATGAGCAGTTCTTC.